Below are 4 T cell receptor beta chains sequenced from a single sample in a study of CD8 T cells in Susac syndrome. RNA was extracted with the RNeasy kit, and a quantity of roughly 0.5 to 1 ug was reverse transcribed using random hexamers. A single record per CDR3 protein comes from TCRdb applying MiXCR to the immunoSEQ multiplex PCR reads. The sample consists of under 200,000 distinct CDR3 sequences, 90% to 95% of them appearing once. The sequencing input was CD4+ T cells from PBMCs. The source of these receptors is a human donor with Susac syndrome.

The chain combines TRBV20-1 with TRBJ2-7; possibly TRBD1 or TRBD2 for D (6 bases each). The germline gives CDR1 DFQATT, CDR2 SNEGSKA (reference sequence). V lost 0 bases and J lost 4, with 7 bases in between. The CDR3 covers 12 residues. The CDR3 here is CSAREGGYEQYF. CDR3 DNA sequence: TGCAGTGCTAGAGAAGGGGGGTACGAGCAGTACTTC.

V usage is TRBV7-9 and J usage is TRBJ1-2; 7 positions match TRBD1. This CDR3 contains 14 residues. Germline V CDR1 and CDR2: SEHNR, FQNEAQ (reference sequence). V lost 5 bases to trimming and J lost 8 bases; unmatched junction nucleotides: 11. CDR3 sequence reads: CASSPDSGQRGYTF. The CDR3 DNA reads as TGTGCCAGCAGCCCGGACTCGGGACAGAGAGGCTACACCTTC.

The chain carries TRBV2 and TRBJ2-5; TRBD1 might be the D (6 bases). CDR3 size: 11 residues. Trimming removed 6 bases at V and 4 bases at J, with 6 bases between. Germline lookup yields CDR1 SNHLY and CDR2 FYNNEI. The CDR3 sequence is CASRQGETQYF. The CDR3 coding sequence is TGTGCCAGCAGACAGGGAGAGACCCAGTACTTC.

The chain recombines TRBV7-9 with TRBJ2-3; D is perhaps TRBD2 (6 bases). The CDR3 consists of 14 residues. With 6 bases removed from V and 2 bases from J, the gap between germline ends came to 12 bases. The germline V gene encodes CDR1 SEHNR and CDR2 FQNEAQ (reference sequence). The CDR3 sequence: CASSGGVVTDTQYF. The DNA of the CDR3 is TGTGCCAGCAGTGGAGGGGTAGTCACAGATACGCAGTATTTT. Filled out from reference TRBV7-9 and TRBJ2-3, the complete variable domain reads DTGVSQNPRHKITKRGQNVTFRCDPISEHNRLYWYRQTLGQGPEFLTYFQNEAQLEKSRLLSDRFSAERPKGSFSTLEIQRTEQGDSAMYLCASSGGVVTDTQYFGPGTRLTVL.